This TCR beta chain was captured by sequencing in a study of shared clonotypes between healthy human individuals. The assay was immunoSEQ multiplex PCR, and TCRdb's table has in-frame clones only and misses some. The sample has about 2,500,000 clones, 90% to 95% seen once. The clonotype originates from a man aged 18-30 years in good health. Sequencing was carried out using naive CD4+ T cells sorted from blood. Sample subset: CD45RA+ positively selected.

CDR3 DNA: TGTGCCAGCAGCTTTTTGGGGACTAGCGGTACCTACAATGAGCAGTTCTTC. Residues: CASSFLGTSGTYNEQFF. The V call is TRBV5-8, the J call TRBJ2-1; 11 nucleotides agree with TRBD2. V lost 2 bases and J lost 2; bases outside the gene matches: 6. The CDR3 has 17 amino acids. CDR1 and CDR2 (germline): SGHTS, YDEGEE.